These 21 T cell receptor beta chains originate from one sample sequenced in a study of blood T cells in healthy people across ages. For the second PCR, which ran for about 7 to 11 cycles, a sample-barcoded 5' primer and a J-beta primer mix were used. TCRdb analysed the 5' RACE reads with MiXCR anew, one entry per CDR3 protein. The data show about 1,000,000 distinct CDR3 sequences, 40% to 45% seen once. Source material: blood. The receptor set was obtained from a woman aged 55-69 years in good health.

The chain is built from TRBV6-2 or TRBV6-3 and TRBJ2-3; TRBD2 agrees at 8 bases. Losses at the gene ends were 6 bases for V and 3 bases for J; bases not matched to a gene: 14. This CDR3 has 17 residues. Looked up from germline, CDR1 is MNHEY and CDR2 is SVGEGT. The CDR3 loop reads CASRTPFRGRTTDTQYF. CDR3 nucleotide sequence: TGTGCCAGCAGGACCCCCTTTCGCGGGAGGACGACAGATACGCAGTATTTT.

This clonotype was observed at least ten times. The chain employs TRBV12-3 or TRBV12-4 and TRBJ2-7; D remains ambiguous. CDR3 size: 12 residues. The V end was cut by 6 bases, the J end by 2 bases, with 8 bases between. The CDR3 reads CASSLVAYEQYF. CDR3 DNA sequence: TGTGCCAGCAGCTTGGTCGCCTACGAGCAGTACTTC.

The rearrangement joins TRBV25-1 to TRBJ1-6; D may be TRBD1 (6 bases). Germline lookup yields CDR1 MGHDK and CDR2 SYGVNS. The CDR3 consists of 14 residues. Deletions cut 4 bases from V and 7 bases from J, with 11 bases between. CDR3 amino acids: CASSARTVNSPLHF. The DNA for the CDR3 is TGTGCCAGCAGTGCCCGGACAGTAAATTCACCCCTCCACTTT.

This rearrangement joins TRBV4-1 to TRBJ1-1; tentative D call: TRBD1 (5 bases). Germline V gene sequence: CDR1 MGHRA, CDR2 YSYEKL. The V gene lost 0 bases and the J gene lost 4 bases, with 12 bases spanning the gap. The CDR3 spans 15 residues. The CDR3, as DNA: TGCGCCAGCAGCCAAGATAGGACAAGCGGCACTGAAGCTTTCTTT. It translates to CASSQDRTSGTEAFF.

The V gene is TRBV10-3, the J gene TRBJ2-1; a possible D gene is TRBD2 (6 bases). CDR3 size: 14 residues. CDR1 ENHRY and CDR2 SYGVKD come from the germline V gene. Trimming cost V 6 bases and J 2 bases, with 11 bases left between them. This CDR3 is CAIRRRDAYNEQFF. CDR3 DNA: TGTGCCATCAGACGGCGGGACGCCTACAATGAGCAGTTCTTC.

This clonotype was observed a handful of times. One base away lies a much larger clone, so this may be a sequencing read error. V usage is TRBV5-6 and J usage is TRBJ2-7; D is uncertain. Trimming removed 6 bases from V and 2 bases from J, with 6 bases in between. Per the germline V gene, CDR1 is SGHDT and CDR2 is YYEEEE. The CDR3 is made up of 11 amino acids. The CDR3 DNA follows: TGTGCCAGCACCAACCCCTACGAGCAGTACTTC. Residues: CASTNPYEQYF.

The chain carries TRBV29-1 and TRBJ1-2; no clear D gene. With 7 bases removed from V and 8 bases from J, the gap between germline ends came to 8 bases. The CDR3 has 9 amino acids. Per the germline V gene, CDR1 is SQVTM and CDR2 is ANQGSEA. The CDR3 coding sequence is TGCAGCGCCACGGAGGGCTACACCTTC. It translates to CSATEGYTF.

The V call is TRBV24-1, the J call TRBJ2-4; TRBD1 matches 8 bases. Unmatched junction bases numbered 16, after V lost 3 bases and J lost 13 bases. This CDR3 spans 16 amino acids. Germline V lookup: CDR1 KGHDR, CDR2 SFDVKD. The CDR3 region has the DNA TGTGCCACCAGTGATGATGGACAGGGATCCTACAATGAGCAGTACTTC. Its protein is CATSDDGQGSYNEQYF.

V usage is TRBV12-3 or TRBV12-4 and J usage is TRBJ2-1; tentative D call: TRBD2 (5 bases). The CDR3 sequence is 15 residues long. V lost 0 bases and J 9 bases, leaving 15 bases between the germline ends. The CDR3 loop is CASSLAGERTSEQFF. The CDR3 DNA sequence: TGTGCCAGCAGTTTAGCGGGAGAACGTACCAGTGAGCAGTTCTTC.

The chain combines TRBV5-1 with TRBJ2-7; the D gene is possibly TRBD1 (6 bases). The length of the CDR3 is 14 residues. In germline, CDR1 is SGHRS, CDR2 YFSETQ. V was cut by 2 bases and J by 5 bases, with 14 bases left in between. CDR3 loop: CASSFAQGTHEQYF. The CDR3 DNA follows: TGCGCCAGCAGCTTTGCACAGGGCACACACGAGCAGTACTTC.

J is TRBJ2-1 and V is TRBV20-1, with TRBD2 identical over 11 bases. There are 16 residues in the CDR3. J was trimmed by 8 bases and V by 0 bases; bases with no gene match: 9. CDR1 DFQATT and CDR2 SNEGSKA come from the germline V gene (reference sequence). CDR3 bases: TGCAGTGCTAGAGACCGGACTAGCGGGCTAGAGTATGAGCAGTTCTTC. Protein sequence: CSARDRTSGLEYEQFF.

This clonotype has just a few counts. The genes are TRBV20-1 and TRBJ2-7, with TRBD1 matching over 8 bases. Looked up from germline, CDR1 is DFQATT and CDR2 is SNEGSKA (reference sequence). The CDR3 has 15 amino acids. The V gene end was trimmed by 6 bases and the J gene end by 6 bases; junction bases not matched to a gene: 16. The CDR3, as DNA: TGCAGTGCGCGAGGGTGGAGACAGGGGCTTGGCGAGCAGTACTTC. As protein: CSARGWRQGLGEQYF.

This sequence joins TRBV3-1 and TRBJ2-7; 10 bases are shared with TRBD1. Germline-derived CDR1 and CDR2 are LGHDT and YNNKEL (reference sequence). This CDR3 region has 17 residues. Trimming took 4 bases from V and 4 from J; bases not matched to a gene: 13. CDR3 residues: CASSPYQHGTGAYEQYF. In DNA form, the CDR3 reads TGTGCCAGCAGCCCCTACCAACACGGGACAGGGGCATACGAGCAGTACTTC.

V is TRBV20-1 and J is TRBJ2-5; 15 nucleotides line up with TRBD2. Trimming at V came to 6 bases and at J to 7 bases, leaving 9 bases not matched to a gene. The CDR3 has 15 amino acids. Germline CDR1 reads DFQATT; CDR2 reads SNEGSKA (reference sequence). In nucleotides, the CDR3 is TGCAGTGCAACGCGTCCGGGACTAGCGGGGGGGACCCAGTACTTC. It is translated as CSATRPGLAGGTQYF.

Only a few counts were recorded for this clonotype. The gene calls are TRBV27 and TRBJ2-7, with TRBD2 matching over 9 bases. In germline, CDR1 is MNHEY, CDR2 SMNVEV (reference sequence). The length of the CDR3 is 15 residues. V shed 3 bases, J shed 4 bases, and the junction held 7 bases outside the gene matches. CDR3 in amino acids: CASSFSGTSWYEQYF. The CDR3 DNA reads as TGTGCCAGCAGTTTCTCCGGGACTAGCTGGTACGAGCAGTACTTC.

There are a few counts of this clonotype. CDR3 in amino acids: CASSSIPSGSSYNEQFF. Here the CDR3 DNA reads TGCGCCAGCAGCAGCATTCCTAGCGGGAGCTCCTACAATGAGCAGTTCTTC. This chain links TRBV5-1 with TRBJ2-1; 10 bases match TRBD2. V shed 4 bases, J shed 0 bases, and the junction held 7 bases outside the gene matches. Germline CDR1 and CDR2: SGHRS and YFSETQ. The CDR3 spans 17 residues.

This chain uses TRBV10-3 with TRBJ2-1; D uncertain. Trimming shortened V by 0 bases and J by 5 bases, and 11 bases separated the two germline ends. The CDR3 is 15 residues long. Germline V CDR1 and CDR2: ENHRY, SYGVKD. The CDR3 protein is CAISESRLQDNEQFF. The CDR3 region has the DNA TGTGCCATCAGTGAGTCGAGACTCCAAGACAATGAGCAGTTCTTC.

The gene calls are TRBV12-3 or TRBV12-4 and TRBJ2-1; D may be TRBD1 (5 bases). V gave up 7 bases and J gave up 4 bases, with 8 bases separating them. The CDR3 length is 12 residues. CDR3 in DNA: TGTGCCAGCACCGACAGTTACAATGAGCAGTTCTTC. Translation: CASTDSYNEQFF.

The J gene is TRBJ2-6, the V gene TRBV15, with D perhaps matching TRBD1 or TRBD2 (5 bases each). The CDR3 spans 17 residues. Germline-derived CDR1 and CDR2 are LNHNV and YYDKDF (reference sequence). V lost 4 bases and J lost 1, with 14 bases in between. The CDR3 DNA sequence: TGTGCCACCAGCACCAGATCGGGGCCTTCTGGGGCCAACGTCCTGACTTTC. This encodes CATSTRSGPSGANVLTF. Complete variable domain (other parts from reference TRBV15 and TRBJ2-6): DAMVIQNPRYQVTQFGKPVTLSCSQTLNHNVMYWYQQKSSQAPKLLFHYYDKDFNNEADTPDNFQSRRPNTSFCFLDIRSPGLGDTAMYLCATSTRSGPSGANVLTFGAGSRLTVL.

This clonotype occurred a few times. This sequence joins TRBV5-1 and TRBJ2-3; TRBD1 matches at 7 bases. From germline, CDR1 is SGHRS and CDR2 YFSETQ. After removal of 2 bases from V and 2 bases from J, the junction contained 5 bases not matched to a gene. The CDR3 extends over 15 amino acids. The CDR3 nucleotides read TGCGCCAGCAGCTTCGGGGACAGAGACACAGATACGCAGTATTTT. It codes for CASSFGDRDTDTQYF.

Comment on this clonotype: A read error may account for a junction end that differs from germline. The rearrangement links TRBV6-4 to TRBJ2-1; D possibly corresponds to TRBD2 (5 bases). Germline CDR1 is MRHNA and CDR2 is SNTAGT. There are 16 residues in the CDR3. CDR3: CACSRPGIKYWDEQFF. CDR3 sequence (DNA): TGTGCCTGCAGTCGACCGGGAATCAAATATTGGGATGAGCAGTTCTTC.